This T cell receptor beta chain comes out of a study of cytotoxic CD8 clonotypes in ibrutinib-treated CLL. Study findings and constraints: The times at which samples were taken varied between sustained-remission and progressing patients. Treatment left the uncommon public clonotypes either contracted or stable in frequency.

The protocol was immunoSEQ multiplex PCR, while the TCRdb copy is restricted to in-frame clones and leaves out a portion. The table lists some 300,000 clones, around four fifths of them singletons. Trimming stripped 3 bases from V and 0 bases from J, with 6 bases between. The germline V gene has CDR1 LNHDA and CDR2 SQIVND (reference sequence). The CDR3 length is 14 residues. Only a few counts were recorded for this clone. Antigen specificity is unknown. Sequencing used PBMCs, obtained before ibrutinib treatment. The sequence derives from a human donor with chronic lymphocytic leukemia. This sequence joins TRBV19 and TRBJ1-5; D is perhaps TRBD1 (5 bases). The CDR3 nucleotides are TGTGCCAGTAGTATGGGGCTTAGCAATCAGCCCCAGCATTTT. It encodes CASSMGLSNQPQHF.